This TCR beta chain was sequenced in a study of blood T cell repertoires in COVID-19. Study-wide background: Sites in the United States, Italy and Spain provided acute and convalescent COVID-19 samples.

Germline CDR1 SGDLS, CDR2 YYNGEE. Trimming took off 0 bases at V and 9 bases at J, with 13 bases between the two ends. The CDR3 has 14 residues. In the original analysis: Estimated nucleated cell counts came from reference gene primer amplification. Some clones are missing from TCRdb's copy, which holds only in-frame ones; the method was immunoSEQ multiplex PCR. V and J calls and clone size are given by that table; D and trimming were obtained from the DNA. The sample lists approximately 13,000 clones, 70% to 90% seen once, with about 18% in the top ten. The TCR was taken from a human donor with active COVID-19. The donor label of this sample is uncertain. This sequence joins TRBV9 and TRBJ2-1, with D tentatively TRBD1 (5 bases). Sequenced: peripheral blood. CDR3 residues: CASSVAIGAFEQFF. Written as DNA, the CDR3 is TGTGCCAGCAGCGTAGCTATAGGGGCTTTTGAGCAGTTCTTC.